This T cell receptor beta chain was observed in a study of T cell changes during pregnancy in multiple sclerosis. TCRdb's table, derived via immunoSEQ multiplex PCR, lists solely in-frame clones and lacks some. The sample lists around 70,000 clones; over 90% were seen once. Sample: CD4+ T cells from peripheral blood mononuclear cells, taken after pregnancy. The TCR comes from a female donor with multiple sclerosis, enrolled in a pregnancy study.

The CDR3 region has the DNA TGTGCCAGCCGGGACAGGGGGGGCACCGGGGAGCTGTTTTTT. Residues: CASRDRGGTGELFF. This sequence joins TRBV19 and TRBJ2-2, with 11 nucleotides matching TRBD1. Unmatched junction bases numbered 4, after V lost 9 bases and J lost 4 bases. This CDR3 region has 14 residues. Per the germline V gene, CDR1 is LNHDA and CDR2 is SQIVND (reference sequence).